This T cell receptor beta chain was identified in a study of cytomegalovirus exposure and HLA in healthy donors. Whole-study results and caveats: Through in vitro validation, three CMV-associated chains were shown to be specific for CMV antigens.

This clone was counted a single time. Its specificity is not known. The assay was immunoSEQ multiplex PCR, and TCRdb's table has in-frame clones only and misses some. Among hundreds of thousands of clones listed, approximately 83% were seen once. V gave up 3 bases and J gave up 1 base; unmatched junction bases: 13. The CDR3 loop spans 19 amino acids. In germline, CDR1 is SGHAT, CDR2 FQNNGV. The genes are TRBV11-2 and TRBJ1-5; 9 nucleotides agree with TRBD1. The specimen was PBMCs. The sequence was collected from a woman between 25 and 40 years old in good health and CMV-seropositive. The CDR3 loop reads CASSLLFRDRAMSNQPQHF. CDR3 DNA sequence: TGTGCCAGCAGCTTGTTATTCCGGGACAGGGCTATGAGCAATCAGCCCCAGCATTTT.